The next 32 T cell receptor beta chains were all read from a single sample in a study of siplizumab effects on memory and regulatory T cells. Here immunoSEQ multiplex PCR was the method, and the copy in TCRdb shows in-frame clones only, minus some. The sample includes over 60,000 clones, about 90% of them seen just once. The specimen was CD8+ T cells sorted from blood. The receptors derive from a human donor in good health.

The J gene is TRBJ1-5, the V gene TRBV6-1, with D unresolved. The V end was cut by 10 bases, the J end by 0 bases, with 13 bases between. Germline lookup yields CDR1 MNHNS and CDR2 SASEGT. The CDR3 is made up of 14 amino acids. The CDR3 region is CATEDGDSNQPQHF. The CDR3 DNA follows: TGTGCCACCGAAGACGGCGATAGCAATCAGCCCCAGCATTTT.

The rearrangement joins TRBV19 to TRBJ2-7, with TRBD2 matching 12 bases. In germline, CDR1 is LNHDA, CDR2 SQIVND (reference sequence). After removal of 4 bases from V and 4 bases from J, the junction contained 5 bases not matched to a gene. The CDR3 sequence is 15 residues long. The CDR3 loop reads CASSTRLAGDYEQYF. The CDR3 region has the DNA TGTGCCAGTAGTACCAGACTAGCGGGGGATTACGAGCAGTACTTC.

The rearrangement uses TRBV2 and TRBJ2-5; D uncertain. The germline CDR1 and CDR2 sequences are SNHLY and FYNNEI. This CDR3 is 10 amino acids long. V was cut by 8 bases and J by 5 bases, with 6 bases left in between. The CDR3 DNA is TGTGCCAGCCGGGCGGAGACCCAGTACTTC. Translated: CASRAETQYF.

V and J are TRBV6-6 and TRBJ1-2, with D possibly being TRBD1 (6 bases). Germline CDR1 MNHNY, CDR2 SVGAGI (reference sequence). CDR3 length: 12 residues. Trimming removed 6 bases from V and 4 bases from J, with 9 bases in between. The CDR3 loop reads CASSNRAYGYTF. The CDR3 DNA follows: TGTGCCAGCAGCAACAGGGCCTATGGCTACACCTTC.

The J gene is TRBJ1-2, the V gene TRBV10-3; 9 bases agree with TRBD1. This CDR3 is 16 amino acids long. V shed 7 bases, J shed 4 bases, and the junction held 13 bases outside the gene matches. CDR1 is ENHRY and CDR2 is SYGVKD in the germline V gene. CDR3 region: CAITPTGGDPSYGYTF. The CDR3 DNA is TGTGCCATCACTCCCACAGGGGGCGACCCTAGCTATGGCTACACCTTC.

The chain is built from TRBV10-1 and TRBJ2-7, with 10 bases fitting TRBD1. V gave up 6 bases and J gave up 2 bases; unmatched junction bases: 7. This CDR3 comprises 15 residues. Looked up from germline, CDR1 is WNHNN and CDR2 is SYGVQD (reference sequence). CDR3 region: CASSLGTGVPYEQYF. The CDR3 DNA reads as TGCGCCAGCAGCTTGGGGACAGGGGTGCCCTACGAGCAGTACTTC.

V gene TRBV28 combines with J gene TRBJ2-7; D gene ambiguous. The CDR3 is 11 amino acids. The germline V gene encodes CDR1 MDHEN and CDR2 SYDVKM. V was trimmed by 10 bases and J by 4 bases, leaving 11 bases between them. In nucleotides, the CDR3 is TGTGCCACCGCTCCAAGTTACGAGCAGTACTTC. It yields the protein CATAPSYEQYF.

This chain links TRBV4-1 with TRBJ1-2, with 7 bases aligning to TRBD1. Germline values: CDR1 MGHRA, CDR2 YSYEKL. This CDR3 has 14 residues. With 4 bases clipped from V and 2 bases from J, the junction kept 4 bases outside the gene matches. The DNA of the CDR3 is TGCGCCAGCAGCCGACTGACAGGGAACTATGGCTACACCTTC. This gives the protein CASSRLTGNYGYTF.

This clone appeared a single time. V and J are TRBV6-1 and TRBJ2-7, with D perhaps TRBD1 (5 bases). With 4 bases removed from V and 5 bases from J, the gap between germline ends came to 12 bases. The CDR3 covers 13 residues. The germline V gene encodes CDR1 MNHNS and CDR2 SASEGT. CDR3 sequence: CASSGKGVDEQYF. CDR3 sequence (DNA): TGTGCCAGCAGTGGTAAAGGGGTAGACGAGCAGTACTTC.

The chain employs TRBV7-9 and TRBJ2-1; D may be TRBD2 (6 bases). Germline V gene lookup returns CDR1 SEHNR and CDR2 FQNEAQ (reference sequence). Trimming removed 5 bases from V and 7 bases from J, with 18 bases in between. The CDR3 contains 15 residues. The CDR3 sequence: CASSPGGGVSNEQFF. CDR3 in DNA: TGTGCCAGCAGCCCCGGGGGTGGGGTGTCGAATGAGCAGTTCTTC.

This chain uses TRBV7-9 with TRBJ2-4, with 8 bases matching TRBD2. CDR1 is SEHNR and CDR2 is FQNEAQ in the germline V gene (reference sequence). CDR3 length equals 15 residues. Losses at the gene ends were 0 bases for V and 8 bases for J; bases not matched to a gene: 6. CDR3 residues: CASSLAQRGSDIQYF. The CDR3 coding sequence is TGTGCCAGCAGCTTAGCTCAGCGGGGGAGCGACATTCAGTACTTC.

The chain employs TRBV7-9 and TRBJ2-1; possibly TRBD2 for D (5 bases). This CDR3 comprises 12 residues. Trimming left V 5 bases short and J 8 bases short, with 10 bases between. In germline, CDR1 is SEHNR, CDR2 FQNEAQ (reference sequence). CDR3 amino acids: CASSAGGDEQFF. CDR3 sequence (DNA): TGTGCCAGCAGCGCGGGTGGCGATGAGCAGTTCTTC.

The J gene is TRBJ2-7, the V gene TRBV27; 11 nucleotides match TRBD1. The CDR3 is made up of 15 amino acids. CDR1 is MNHEY, CDR2 SMNVEV, per germline (reference sequence). After removal of 1 base from V and 2 bases from J, the junction contained 1 base not matched to a gene. CDR3 in amino acids: CASSLWGQGAYEQYF. The DNA of the CDR3 is TGTGCCAGCAGTTTATGGGGACAGGGGGCCTACGAGCAGTACTTC.

Here the CDR3 DNA reads TGTGCCAGCAGTGAAGGACGCATGGCTGGCTACACCTTC. This encodes CASSEGRMAGYTF. The gene calls are TRBV2 and TRBJ1-2; no reliable D call. Germline CDR1 is SNHLY and CDR2 is FYNNEI. This CDR3 is 13 amino acids long. V was shortened by 1 base and J by 7 bases, with 10 bases between the two germline ends.

This chain connects TRBV5-4 to TRBJ1-2, with 7 bases fitting TRBD1. The CDR3 loop spans 15 amino acids. CDR1 is SGHNT and CDR2 is YYREEE in the germline V gene (reference sequence). The trim removed 2 bases at V and 7 bases at J, leaving 11 bases unmatched. DNA for the CDR3: TGTGCCAGCAGCTTAGCGCTAAGGGGGCCAGGTGGCTACACCTTC. It specifies CASSLALRGPGGYTF.

The chain recombines TRBV5-6 with TRBJ2-5; TRBD1 matches at 10 bases. The V and J ends lost 2 bases and 5 bases, in that order; junction bases with no gene match: 9. Germline CDR1 is SGHDT and CDR2 is YYEEEE. The CDR3 extends over 16 amino acids. The chain's CDR3 is CASSLFSGTGDETQYF. CDR3 nucleotide sequence: TGTGCCAGCAGCTTATTCTCTGGGACAGGGGACGAGACCCAGTACTTC.

The chain employs TRBV2 and TRBJ1-3, with a weak D call TRBD1 (6 bases). This CDR3 contains 15 residues. The germline V gene has CDR1 SNHLY and CDR2 FYNNEI. V lost 6 bases, J lost 2 bases, and 14 bases lay in between. CDR3 loop: CASRVKAGAGNTIYF. As DNA, the CDR3 is TGTGCCAGCAGGGTTAAGGCAGGGGCTGGAAACACCATATATTTT.

J is TRBJ2-5 and V is TRBV6-6; 12 nucleotides match TRBD2. The CDR3 spans 16 residues. The germline V gene has CDR1 MNHNY and CDR2 SVGAGI (reference sequence). The J segment lost 1 base and the V segment lost 5 bases, leaving 5 bases of the junction unmatched. CDR3 sequence (DNA): TGTGCCAGCAGTCACGGACTAGCGGGGACCCAAGAGACCCAGTACTTC. Amino acid sequence: CASSHGLAGTQETQYF.

This chain joins TRBV5-1 and TRBJ2-1, with 7 bases that match TRBD2. Per the germline V gene, CDR1 is SGHRS and CDR2 is YFSETQ. With 4 bases clipped from V and 5 bases from J, the junction kept 6 bases outside the gene matches. The CDR3 has 14 amino acids. The CDR3 here is CASSGGLLDNEQFF. The CDR3 nucleotides read TGCGCCAGCAGCGGGGGACTACTAGACAATGAGCAGTTCTTC.

The chain joins TRBV11-2 to TRBJ1-2; D is unclear. The CDR3 extends over 14 amino acids. Germline V gene data show CDR1 as SGHAT and CDR2 as FQNNGV. The V and J ends lost 5 bases and 8 bases respectively, with 18 bases between them. DNA of the CDR3: TGTGCCAGCAGCCTCCTGACGGTTCGAGGAGGCTACACCTTC. Protein: CASSLLTVRGGYTF. The variable domain in full, with the rest retrieved from reference TRBV11-2 and TRBJ1-2, is EAGVAQSPRYKIIEKRQSVAFWCNPISGHATLYWYQQILGQGPKLLIQFQNNGVVDDSQLPKDRFSAERLKGVDSTLKIQPAKLEDSAVYLCASSLLTVRGGYTFGSGTRLTVV.

The J gene is TRBJ1-6, the V gene TRBV11-2; D remains ambiguous. Germline V gives CDR1 SGHAT, CDR2 FQNNGV. V lost 0 bases to trimming and J lost 0 bases, with 12 bases between them. The CDR3 runs to 18 residues. The CDR3 region has the DNA TGTGCCAGCAGCTTAGACCCTTTATTAGTCTCCTATAATTCACCCCTCCACTTT. Its protein product is CASSLDPLLVSYNSPLHF.

The chain recombines TRBV7-9 with TRBJ2-1; TRBD2 matches 11 bases. CDR3 size: 12 residues. Germline lookup yields CDR1 SEHNR and CDR2 FQNEAQ (reference sequence). The V and J ends lost 11 bases and 6 bases, in that order; junction bases with no gene match: 3. Written as DNA, the CDR3 is TGTGCCGCCGGGACTAGCGGCAATGAGCAGTTCTTC. Protein sequence: CAAGTSGNEQFF.

The chain couples TRBV11-3 to TRBJ1-1; D might be TRBD1 (6 bases). In germline, CDR1 is SGHNT, CDR2 YENEEA. The CDR3 length is 14 residues. Trimming shortened V by 1 base and J by 4 bases, and 10 bases separated the two germline ends. The CDR3 reads CASSLAGESTEAFF. For the CDR3, the DNA is TGTGCCAGCAGCTTAGCAGGGGAGAGCACTGAAGCTTTCTTT.

The chain has TRBV6-5 and TRBJ2-2, with 10 positions matching TRBD1. V dropped 2 bases and J dropped 3; count of bases not matched to a gene: 0. The CDR3 consists of 15 residues. CDR1 MNHEY and CDR2 SVGAGI come from the germline V gene. Written as DNA, the CDR3 is TGTGCCAGCAGTTACGGACAGGGGGACACCGGGGAGCTGTTTTTT. Encoded protein: CASSYGQGDTGELFF.

The rearrangement links TRBV5-1 to TRBJ1-2; weak D call: TRBD1 (6 bases). Germline-derived CDR1 and CDR2 are SGHRS and YFSETQ. This CDR3 has 15 amino acids. The V gene lost 1 base and the J gene lost 4 bases, with 14 bases spanning the gap. DNA of the CDR3: TGCGCCAGCAGCTTGCTCCCAGGGGAGGGCTATGGCTACACCTTC. It encodes CASSLLPGEGYGYTF.

The gene calls are TRBV4-2 and TRBJ2-7; 10 bases align to TRBD1. Trimming took 5 bases from V and 5 from J; bases not matched to a gene: 6. The CDR3 covers 14 residues. Per germline, CDR1 LGHNA and CDR2 YNFKEQ. Here the CDR3 DNA reads TGTGCCAGCAGCTACCGACAGGGGGCAGACGAGCAGTACTTC. This sequence encodes CASSYRQGADEQYF.

This chain connects TRBV30 to TRBJ1-5, with D hard to call. Trimming removed 0 bases at V and 5 bases at J, with 14 bases between. Germline V lookup: CDR1 GTSNPN, CDR2 SVGIG (reference sequence). CDR3 length equals 15 residues. The CDR3 DNA reads as TGTGCCTGGAGTGTACCAGTAGGGTCAGATCAGCCCCAGCATTTT. Protein sequence: CAWSVPVGSDQPQHF.

The chain is built from TRBV4-1 and TRBJ2-2; TRBD1 matches at 10 bases. This CDR3 comprises 15 residues. Germline V gene data show CDR1 as MGHRA and CDR2 as YSYEKL. V dropped 9 bases and J dropped 5; count of bases not matched to a gene: 9. CDR3 in amino acids: CASRAGTGETGELFF. The CDR3 DNA is TGCGCCAGTAGAGCCGGGACAGGGGAAACCGGGGAGCTGTTTTTT.

The chain couples TRBV27 to TRBJ2-1; 9 bases map to TRBD2. This CDR3 contains 13 residues. The junction had 6 bases not matched to a gene; V was cut back by 1 base and J by 14 bases. Germline CDR1 is MNHEY and CDR2 is SMNVEV (reference sequence). The CDR3 coding sequence is TGTGCCAGCAGTTTATTATTGGGGACTAGCAAGTTCTTC. The encoded protein is CASSLLLGTSKFF.

The CDR3 reads CASRSYSTTNEKLFF. The CDR3 region has the DNA TGTGCCAGCAGGTCCTACAGTACAACTAATGAAAAACTGTTTTTT. The V gene is TRBV6-5, the J gene TRBJ1-4; D remains ambiguous. V was pared by 6 bases and J by 0 bases, with 11 bases between. The CDR3 consists of 15 residues. CDR1 and CDR2 (germline): MNHEY, SVGAGI.

The CDR3 protein is CSVEGLEETQYF. The CDR3 bases are TGCAGCGTTGAAGGTCTAGAGGAGACCCAGTACTTC. The chain combines TRBV29-1 with TRBJ2-5, with D uncertain. Per germline, CDR1 SQVTM and CDR2 ANQGSEA. This CDR3 contains 12 residues. The V end was cut by 1 base, the J end by 5 bases, with 8 bases between.

This clone was detected a few times. V gene TRBV6-1 combines with J gene TRBJ1-5; maybe TRBD1 (6 bases). The CDR3 is 19 amino acids. The germline V gene has CDR1 MNHNS and CDR2 SASEGT. V was pared by 1 base and J by 2 bases, with 21 bases between. CDR3 amino acids: CASSEGSSSVWGRNQPQHF. The CDR3 bases are TGTGCCAGCAGTGAAGGGTCTAGTTCGGTGTGGGGGCGCAATCAGCCCCAGCATTTT.